Below, 5 T cell receptor beta chains from the same sample are listed, as sequenced in a study of regulatory T cells in long-lasting Graves disease. HTBI primers from iRepertoire and Arm-PCR of CDR3 regions yielded the TCR beta libraries. TCRdb reprocessed the multiplex PCR reads with MiXCR, giving one entry per CDR3 protein. The sample carries over 200,000 distinct CDR3 sequences, approximately 20% recorded once. Indicated time point: newly diagnosed GD, antithyroid drugs for less than 3 months. With RNA extracted from PBMCs as input, the TCR library was made. The sample here was peripheral blood mononuclear cells (PBMCs), taken at new diagnosis, from a patient treated with antithyroid drugs. Every receptor here comes from a female donor with Graves disease.

This clonotype has ten or more counts. The gene calls are TRBV12-3 or TRBV12-4 and TRBJ1-3; D is unclear. Trimming removed 6 bases from V and 3 bases from J, with 12 bases in between. CDR3 size: 14 residues. This CDR3 reads CASRTMGFGNTIYF. CDR3 DNA sequence: TGTGCCAGCAGAACTATGGGGTTTGGAAACACCATATATTTT.

This clonotype occurred many times. This chain connects TRBV30 to TRBJ2-4; D not certain. Germline loops: CDR1 GTSNPN, CDR2 SVGIG (reference sequence). V was shortened by 3 bases and J by 7 bases, with 7 bases between the two germline ends. The CDR3 runs 11 residues. CDR3 in DNA: TGTGCCTGGAGCGCCGGGAACATTCAGTACTTC. It is translated as CAWSAGNIQYF. The full variable domain, completed using reference TRBV30 and TRBJ2-4, is SQTIHQWPATLVQPVGSPLSLECTVEGTSNPNLYWYRQAAGRGLQLLFYSVGIGQISSEVPQNLSASRPQDRQFILSSKKLLLSDSGFYLCAWSAGNIQYFGAGTRLSVL.

This clonotype was detected ten times or more. The chain is built from TRBV7-8 and TRBJ2-7, with D possibly being TRBD1 (6 bases). Germline CDR1 and CDR2: SGHVS and FQNEAQ. The germline V and J ends were trimmed by 5 bases and 8 bases, with 13 bases remaining between them. This CDR3 region has 12 residues. CDR3: CASSPWTDQQYF. CDR3 nucleotide sequence: TGTGCCAGCAGCCCCTGGACAGACCAGCAGTACTTC.

Many counts were recorded for this clonotype. The chain combines TRBV6-1 with TRBJ1-5, with TRBD1 identical over 9 bases. The junction had 4 bases not matched to a gene; V was cut back by 5 bases and J by 2 bases. The CDR3 runs to 15 residues. The germline V gene encodes CDR1 MNHNS and CDR2 SASEGT. The DNA for the CDR3 is TGTGCCAGCAGTACAGGGGGCCAAGGCAATCAGCCCCAGCATTTT. Translated, it gives CASSTGGQGNQPQHF.

The chain employs TRBV5-1 and TRBJ1-2; D is undetermined. V was shortened by 0 bases and J by 8 bases, with 8 bases between the two germline ends. This CDR3 is 12 amino acids long. Germline CDR1 SGHRS, CDR2 YFSETQ. The CDR3 coding sequence is TGCGCCAGCAGCTTGGGGGCCCAGGGCTACACCTTC. This sequence encodes CASSLGAQGYTF.